This TCR beta chain stems from a study of a mutant IDH1 vaccine in newly diagnosed glioma. Study background: Before enrollment, patients got radiotherapy alone, temozolomide alone, or mostly the combination.

Trimming took 4 bases from V and 2 from J, leaving 8 bases between them. CDR3 length: 13 residues. CDR1 is MDHEN and CDR2 is SYDVKM in the germline V gene. The time point denotes: baseline, week 1 (first vaccination visit). Treatment meaning: pre-vaccination baseline after standard-of-care therapy. Generated by immunoSEQ multiplex PCR, the TCRdb table keeps only in-frame clones and is missing some. The sample consists of 85,000 to 100,000 clones, around 90% of them appearing once. The V call is TRBV28, the J call TRBJ2-5, with TRBD1 as a possible D gene (5 bases). The specimen comprised PBMCs, sampled from a glioma patient treated with radiotherapy, temozolomide or both. This clonotype was obtained from a woman between 45 and 65 years old with glioma. The CDR3 reads CASSWYRQETQYF. CDR3 nucleotide sequence: TGTGCCAGCAGTTGGTACAGGCAAGAGACCCAGTACTTC.